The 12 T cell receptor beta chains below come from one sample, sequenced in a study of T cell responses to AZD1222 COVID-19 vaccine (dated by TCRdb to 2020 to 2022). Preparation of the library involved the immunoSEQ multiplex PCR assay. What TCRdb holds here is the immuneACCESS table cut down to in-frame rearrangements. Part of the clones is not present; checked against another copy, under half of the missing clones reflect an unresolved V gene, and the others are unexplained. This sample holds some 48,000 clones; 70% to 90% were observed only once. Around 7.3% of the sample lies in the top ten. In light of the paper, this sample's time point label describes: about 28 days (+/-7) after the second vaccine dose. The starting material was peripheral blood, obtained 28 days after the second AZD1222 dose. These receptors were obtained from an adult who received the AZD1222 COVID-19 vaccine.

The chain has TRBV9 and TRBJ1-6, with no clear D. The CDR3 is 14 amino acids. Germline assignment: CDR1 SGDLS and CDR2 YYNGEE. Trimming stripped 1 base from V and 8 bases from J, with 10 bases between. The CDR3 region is CASSVSLLDSPLHF. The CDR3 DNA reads TGTGCCAGCAGCGTATCTCTTCTAGATTCACCCCTCCACTTT.

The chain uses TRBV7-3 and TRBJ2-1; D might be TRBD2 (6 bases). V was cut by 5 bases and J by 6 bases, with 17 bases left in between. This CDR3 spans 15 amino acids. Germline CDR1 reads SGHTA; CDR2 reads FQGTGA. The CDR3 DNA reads TGTGCCAGCAGCCCCTTAGGGCGGGACGGCAATGAGCAGTTCTTC. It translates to CASSPLGRDGNEQFF.

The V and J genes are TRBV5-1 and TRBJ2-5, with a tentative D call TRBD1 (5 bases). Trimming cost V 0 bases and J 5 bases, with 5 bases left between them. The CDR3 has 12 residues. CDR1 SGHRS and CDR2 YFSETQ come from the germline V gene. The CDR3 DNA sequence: TGCGCCAGCAGCTTGGAGGGGGAGACCCAGTACTTC. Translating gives CASSLEGETQYF.

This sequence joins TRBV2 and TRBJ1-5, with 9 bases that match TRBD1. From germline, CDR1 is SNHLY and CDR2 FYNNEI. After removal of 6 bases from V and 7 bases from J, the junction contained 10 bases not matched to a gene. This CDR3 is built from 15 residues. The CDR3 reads CASSKLQGAGQPQHF. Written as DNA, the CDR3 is TGTGCCAGCAGCAAACTACAGGGGGCAGGGCAGCCCCAGCATTTT.

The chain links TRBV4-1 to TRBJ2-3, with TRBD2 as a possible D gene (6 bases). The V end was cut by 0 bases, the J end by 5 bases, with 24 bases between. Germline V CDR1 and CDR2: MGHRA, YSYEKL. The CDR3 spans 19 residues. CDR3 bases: TGCGCCAGCAGCCAAGAGTTAGCGGAGGGCTACGGTCGTGGAGATACGCAGTATTTT. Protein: CASSQELAEGYGRGDTQYF.

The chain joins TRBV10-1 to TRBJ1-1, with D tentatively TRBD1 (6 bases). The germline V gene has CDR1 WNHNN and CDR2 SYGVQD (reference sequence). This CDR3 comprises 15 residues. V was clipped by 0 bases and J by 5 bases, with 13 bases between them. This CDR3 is CASSESTGAKTEAFF. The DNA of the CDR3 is TGCGCCAGCAGTGAGTCCACGGGGGCGAAAACTGAAGCTTTCTTT.

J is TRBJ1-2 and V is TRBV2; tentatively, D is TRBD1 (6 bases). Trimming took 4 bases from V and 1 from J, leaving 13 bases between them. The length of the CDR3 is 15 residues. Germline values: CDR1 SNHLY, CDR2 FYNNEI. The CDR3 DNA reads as TGTGCCAGCAGTGGAGGGGGGAATGGTAACTATGGCTACACCTTC. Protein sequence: CASSGGGNGNYGYTF.

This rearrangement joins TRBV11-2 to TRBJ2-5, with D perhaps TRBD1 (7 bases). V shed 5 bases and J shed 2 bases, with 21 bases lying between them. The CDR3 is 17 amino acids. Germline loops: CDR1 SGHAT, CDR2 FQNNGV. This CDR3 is CASSPGGRGRLQETQYF. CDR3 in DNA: TGTGCCAGCAGCCCCGGGGGAAGGGGGCGCCTACAAGAGACCCAGTACTTC.

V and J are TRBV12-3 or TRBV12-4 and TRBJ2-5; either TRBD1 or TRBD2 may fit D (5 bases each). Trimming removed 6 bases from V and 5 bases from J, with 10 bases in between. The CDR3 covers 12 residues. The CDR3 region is CASSREGETQYF. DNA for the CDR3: TGTGCCAGCAGCCGTGAGGGGGAGACCCAGTACTTC.

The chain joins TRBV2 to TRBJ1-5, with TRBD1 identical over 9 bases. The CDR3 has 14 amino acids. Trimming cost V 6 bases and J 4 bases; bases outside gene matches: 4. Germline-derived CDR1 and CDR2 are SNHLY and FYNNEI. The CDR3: CASSPTGGNQPQHF. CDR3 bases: TGTGCCAGCAGCCCGACAGGGGGTAATCAGCCCCAGCATTTT.

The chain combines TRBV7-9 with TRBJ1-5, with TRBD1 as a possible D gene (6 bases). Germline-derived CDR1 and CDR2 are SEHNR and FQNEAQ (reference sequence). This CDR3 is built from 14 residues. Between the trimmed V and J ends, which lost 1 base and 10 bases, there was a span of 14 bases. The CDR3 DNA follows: TGTGCCAGCAGCTTAGGCGGTCTCGGGGGCCCCCAGCATTTT. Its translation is CASSLGGLGGPQHF.

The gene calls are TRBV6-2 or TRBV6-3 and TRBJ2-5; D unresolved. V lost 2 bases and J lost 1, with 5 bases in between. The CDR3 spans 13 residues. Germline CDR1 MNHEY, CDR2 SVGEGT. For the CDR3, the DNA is TGTGCCAGCAGTTACATGGGCCAAGAGACCCAGTACTTC. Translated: CASSYMGQETQYF.